Shown below are 17 T cell receptor beta chains from a single sample sequenced in a study of cytomegalovirus exposure and HLA in healthy donors. Profiling relied on immunoSEQ multiplex PCR, and the TCRdb table lists in-frame clones only, not all of them. The sample carries about 350,000 clones, approximately 86% recorded once. The sequencing sample was made of PBMCs. These receptors were taken from a woman aged 30 to 39 in good health and CMV-seropositive.

V and J are TRBV30 and TRBJ1-4; TRBD1 might be the D (6 bases). The CDR3 consists of 15 residues. From germline, CDR1 is GTSNPN and CDR2 SVGIG (reference sequence). V gave up 7 bases and J gave up 0 bases, with 15 bases separating them. The CDR3 DNA is TGTGCCTCCACAGGGAAATCCGCAACTAATGAAAAACTGTTTTTT. Its protein product is CASTGKSATNEKLFF.

The rearrangement links TRBV27 to TRBJ2-1; D unresolved. V lost 2 bases and J lost 3, with 11 bases in between. Germline-derived CDR1 and CDR2 are MNHEY and SMNVEV (reference sequence). The CDR3 runs to 15 residues. The CDR3 nucleotides read TGTGCCAGCAGTTTAGCAAGGAGCTTCTACAATGAGCAGTTCTTC. Translated, it gives CASSLARSFYNEQFF.

This rearrangement joins TRBV4-1 to TRBJ1-6, with 7 bases aligning to TRBD1. Losses at the gene ends were 1 base for V and 3 bases for J; bases not matched to a gene: 3. The germline V gene encodes CDR1 MGHRA and CDR2 YSYEKL. The CDR3 runs to 16 residues. The CDR3 nucleotides read TGCGCCAGCAGCCAAGGGGACAGTTACTATAATTCACCCCTCCACTTT. Encoded protein: CASSQGDSYYNSPLHF.

V gene TRBV6-1 combines with J gene TRBJ2-7; 12 bases match TRBD2. J gave up 6 bases and V 4 bases, and 7 bases lay outside the gene matches. Germline V gene sequence: CDR1 MNHNS, CDR2 SASEGT. The CDR3 runs to 15 residues. The CDR3 reads CASSARTSGTSEQYF. As DNA, the CDR3 is TGTGCCAGCAGTGCGAGGACTAGCGGGACTTCCGAGCAGTACTTC.

The chain couples TRBV14 to TRBJ2-7; TRBD2 agrees at 10 bases. Germline CDR1 is SGHDN and CDR2 is FVKESK. Trimming at V came to 2 bases and at J to 2 bases, leaving 9 bases not matched to a gene. The CDR3 sequence is 17 residues long. The CDR3 DNA reads TGTGCCAGCAGCCAACATTTACTAGCGGGGATCACCTACGAGCAGTACTTC. This sequence encodes CASSQHLLAGITYEQYF. The full variable domain, rest sourced from reference TRBV14 and TRBJ2-7, is EAGVTQFPSHSVIEKGQTVTLRCDPISGHDNLYWYRRVMGKEIKFLLHFVKESKQDESGMPNNRFLAERTGGTYSTLKVQPAELEDSGVYFCASSQHLLAGITYEQYFGPGTRLTVT.

This chain links TRBV2 with TRBJ2-7; D possibly matches TRBD1 or TRBD2 (5 bases each). CDR3 length: 14 residues. Per germline, CDR1 SNHLY and CDR2 FYNNEI. V lost 4 bases and J 2 bases, leaving 12 bases between the germline ends. The CDR3 region is CASSARGTPYEQYF. DNA of the CDR3: TGTGCCAGCAGTGCGAGGGGAACTCCCTACGAGCAGTACTTC.

The chain carries TRBV11-2 and TRBJ2-6; no firm D call. The V gene's germline CDR1 is SGHAT and CDR2 FQNNGV. The CDR3 has 14 residues. Trimming pared 5 bases from V and 3 bases from J, leaving 8 bases between. The CDR3 is CASSTEYGANVLTF. Here the CDR3 DNA reads TGTGCCAGCAGCACAGAATATGGGGCCAACGTCCTGACTTTC.

J is TRBJ2-1 and V is TRBV9; 7 nucleotides align to TRBD1. The ends lost 2 bases at V and 5 bases at J; junction bases unmatched: 1. The CDR3 covers 13 residues. Per the germline V gene, CDR1 is SGDLS and CDR2 is YYNGEE. CDR3 bases: TGTGCCAGCAGCGTGGGGACAGACAATGAGCAGTTCTTC. It yields the protein CASSVGTDNEQFF.

The gene calls are TRBV2 and TRBJ2-1; 10 bases are shared with TRBD2. The germline CDR1 and CDR2 sequences are SNHLY and FYNNEI. Trimming took 4 bases from V and 1 from J; bases not matched to a gene: 4. The CDR3 has 16 residues. In nucleotides, the CDR3 is TGTGCCAGCAGTGTAAGCGGGGGGGGATCCTACAATGAGCAGTTCTTC. This sequence encodes CASSVSGGGSYNEQFF.

This clone showed up just a few times. V is TRBV29-1 and J is TRBJ2-5, with D unclear. The V end lost 5 bases, the J end lost 0 bases, and 7 bases lay between the germline ends. Germline CDR1 is SQVTM and CDR2 is ANQGSEA. The CDR3 runs to 12 residues. The CDR3 sequence: CSVIRDQETQYF. CDR3 sequence (DNA): TGCAGCGTTATTAGGGACCAAGAGACCCAGTACTTC.

This clone has just one count. The V gene is TRBV10-3, the J gene TRBJ2-7; the D is unclear. Trimming stripped 5 bases from V and 5 bases from J, with 13 bases between. Per germline, CDR1 ENHRY and CDR2 SYGVKD. The CDR3 runs 13 residues. This chain's CDR3 is CAISFRVLDEQYF. The CDR3 nucleotides are TGTGCCATCAGTTTTCGGGTCCTGGACGAGCAGTACTTC.

The genes are TRBV27 and TRBJ2-2, with unresolved D. V lost 5 bases and J lost 6, with 10 bases in between. The CDR3 runs to 13 residues. Germline CDR1 and CDR2: MNHEY and SMNVEV (reference sequence). The CDR3 sequence is CASSPRKSGELFF. The CDR3 bases are TGTGCCAGCAGTCCCAGAAAATCCGGGGAGCTGTTTTTT.

The chain carries TRBV5-8 and TRBJ2-7, with 9 bases aligning to TRBD1. This CDR3 comprises 13 residues. Trimming cost V 0 bases and J 6 bases; bases outside gene matches: 1. Germline values: CDR1 SGHTS, CDR2 YDEGEE. CDR3 in DNA: TGTGCCAGCAGCTTGGGGGACAGGGTCGAGCAGTACTTC. It yields the protein CASSLGDRVEQYF.

Here the CDR3 DNA reads TGTGCCAGCAGCCCCCCCTTGGACACCGGGGAGCTGTTTTTT. It is translated as CASSPPLDTGELFF. The genes are TRBV7-9 and TRBJ2-2; D ambiguous. CDR3 length: 14 residues. With 5 bases removed from V and 3 bases from J, the gap between germline ends came to 10 bases. Per the germline V gene, CDR1 is SEHNR and CDR2 is FQNEAQ (reference sequence).

The chain has TRBV6-6 and TRBJ2-2; 8 positions match TRBD1. This CDR3 has 15 amino acids. The germline V gene has CDR1 MNHNY and CDR2 SVGAGI (reference sequence). The V and J ends lost 5 bases and 3 bases, in that order; junction bases with no gene match: 5. CDR3 bases: TGTGCCAGCAGTCCTGCCAGGGGGCACACCGGGGAGCTGTTTTTT. Its translation: CASSPARGHTGELFF.

This clone was observed a handful of times. The rearrangement uses TRBV25-1 and TRBJ1-2; D gene uncertain. The CDR3 runs to 14 residues. V was cut by 6 bases and J by 5 bases, with 16 bases left in between. The germline gives CDR1 MGHDK, CDR2 SYGVNS. Here the CDR3 DNA reads TGTGCCAGCAGCCCTACCCCAGACTTGTATGGCTACACCTTC. This sequence encodes CASSPTPDLYGYTF.

The chain employs TRBV6-6 and TRBJ2-2; D is unresolved. V was trimmed by 6 bases and J by 8 bases, leaving 13 bases between them. Germline assignment: CDR1 MNHNY and CDR2 SVGAGI (reference sequence). The length of the CDR3 is 13 residues. DNA for the CDR3: TGTGCCAGCAGAGTTTTCGAGGTTGGGGAGCTGTTTTTT. It encodes CASRVFEVGELFF.